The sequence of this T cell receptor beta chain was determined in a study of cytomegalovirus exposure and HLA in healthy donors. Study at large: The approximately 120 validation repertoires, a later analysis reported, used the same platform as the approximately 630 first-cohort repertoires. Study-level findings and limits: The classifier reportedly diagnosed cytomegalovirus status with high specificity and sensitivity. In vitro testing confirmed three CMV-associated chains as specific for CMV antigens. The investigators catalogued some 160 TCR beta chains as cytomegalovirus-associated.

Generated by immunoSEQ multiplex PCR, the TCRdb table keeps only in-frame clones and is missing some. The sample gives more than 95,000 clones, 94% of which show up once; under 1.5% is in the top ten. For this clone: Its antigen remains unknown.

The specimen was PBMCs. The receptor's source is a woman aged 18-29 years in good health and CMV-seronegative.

The CDR3 nucleotides are TGTGCCAGCAGCTTAGCGGTTCCTAACAATGAGCAGTTCTTC. Protein: CASSLAVPNNEQFF. This chain joins TRBV7-9 and TRBJ2-1; no clear D. CDR1 SEHNR and CDR2 FQNEAQ come from the germline V gene (reference sequence). The CDR3 sequence is 14 residues long. The germline V and J ends were trimmed by 0 bases and 5 bases, with 8 bases remaining between them.